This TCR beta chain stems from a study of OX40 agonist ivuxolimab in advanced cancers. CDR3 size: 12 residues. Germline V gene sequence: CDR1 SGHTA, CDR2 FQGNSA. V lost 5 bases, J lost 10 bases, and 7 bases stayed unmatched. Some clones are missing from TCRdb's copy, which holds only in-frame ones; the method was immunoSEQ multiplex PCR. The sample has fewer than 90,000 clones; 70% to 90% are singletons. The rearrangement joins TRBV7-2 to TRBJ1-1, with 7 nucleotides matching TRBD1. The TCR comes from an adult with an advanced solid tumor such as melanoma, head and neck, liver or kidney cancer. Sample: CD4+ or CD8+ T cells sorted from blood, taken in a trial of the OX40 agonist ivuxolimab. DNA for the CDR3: TGTGCCAGCAGCCCACAGGGGTTTGGAGCTTTCTTT. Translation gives CASSPQGFGAFF.